This TCR beta chain stems from a study of OX40 agonist ivuxolimab in advanced cancers. Study-level information: It was ivuxolimab, an agonistic anti-OX40 (CD134) antibody, that patients were treated with. The dose of intravenous ivuxolimab that patients received every 2 weeks ranged from 0.01 to 10 mg/kg.

Repertoires were generated with immunoSEQ multiplex PCR, while TCRdb's copy carries only in-frame clones and drops some. This sample has around 45,000 clones, with 75% to 80% found just once. Overall study results and limits: At 0.1 to 3.0 mg/kg, clonal expansion of CD4+ and CD8+ blood T cells had occurred by week 6.

A note on this clone: Its antigen is unidentified.

The germline V gene has CDR1 MNHEY and CDR2 SMNVEV (reference sequence). The CDR3 spans 15 residues. V was shortened by 8 bases and J by 4 bases, with 17 bases between the two germline ends. This specimen was CD4+ or CD8+ T cells sorted from blood, taken in a trial of the OX40 agonist ivuxolimab. The rearrangement joins TRBV27 to TRBJ2-2, with D unresolved. This sequence was found in an adult with an advanced solid tumor such as melanoma, head and neck, liver or kidney cancer. In nucleotides, the CDR3 is TGTGCCAGCCGCCACCGGACCACCCCCACCGGGGAGCTGTTTTTT. It yields the protein CASRHRTTPTGELFF.